Shown below are 30 T cell receptor beta chains from a single sample sequenced in a study of blood T cell repertoires in COVID-19. The table came from immunoSEQ multiplex PCR; TCRdb's copy has only in-frame clones and leaves some out. The top ten hold 0.75% to 0.9% of the sample, which has under 200,000 clones, 86% seen once. Specimen: peripheral blood. The receptors were sampled from a woman between 70 and 85 years old with acute or convalescent COVID-19.

The chain carries TRBV27 and TRBJ1-2, with 7 positions matching TRBD1. V was clipped by 2 bases and J by 1 base; unmatched bases: 7. The length of the CDR3 is 16 residues. Germline values: CDR1 MNHEY, CDR2 SMNVEV (reference sequence). This CDR3 is CASSLTGARGNYGYTF. In DNA, the CDR3 is TGTGCCAGCAGTTTAACAGGGGCGCGCGGTAACTATGGCTACACCTTC.

This clone occurred a few times. CDR3 sequence: CASSLILGLAGFSETQYF. The CDR3, as DNA: TGTGCCAGCAGCTTAATTCTGGGACTAGCGGGATTTTCGGAGACCCAGTACTTC. V and J are TRBV7-2 and TRBJ2-5, with 13 bases lining up with TRBD2. V shed 2 bases and J 5 bases; nucleotides not matched to a gene: 11. Germline V gene lookup returns CDR1 SGHTA and CDR2 FQGNSA. The CDR3 covers 18 residues. The variable domain in full, with the rest retrieved from reference TRBV7-2 and TRBJ2-5, is GAGVSQSPSNKVTEKGKDVELRCDPISGHTALYWYRQSLGQGLEFLIYFQGNSAPDKSGLPSDRFSAERTGGSVSTLTIQRTQQEDSAVYLCASSLILGLAGFSETQYFGPGTRLLVL.

This clone was observed at least ten times. V is TRBV6-5 and J is TRBJ1-5, with TRBD1 identical over 7 bases. V lost 7 bases and J lost 1; bases outside the gene matches: 4. The CDR3 spans 14 residues. Per the germline V gene, CDR1 is MNHEY and CDR2 is SVGAGI. The CDR3 coding sequence is TGTGCCAGCAACGAGGGACAGAGCAATCAGCCCCAGCATTTT. As protein: CASNEGQSNQPQHF.

This chain uses TRBV6-5 with TRBJ1-5, with D unresolved. Trimming removed 7 bases from V and 3 bases from J, with 10 bases in between. CDR3 length: 13 amino acids. The V gene's germline CDR1 is MNHEY and CDR2 SVGAGI. This chain's CDR3 is CASKDGPNQPQHF. DNA for the CDR3: TGTGCCAGCAAGGATGGGCCCAATCAGCCCCAGCATTTT.

The CDR3: CASGQLAGGLEQFF. CDR3 nucleotide sequence: TGTGCTAGTGGACAACTAGCGGGGGGGCTTGAGCAGTTCTTC. The V and J genes are TRBV12-5 and TRBJ2-1; 13 nucleotides line up with TRBD2. The CDR3 covers 14 residues. V was pared by 6 bases and J by 9 bases, with 5 bases of the junction left unmatched. Per the germline V gene, CDR1 is LGHNT and CDR2 is FRNRAP.

This sequence joins TRBV6-2 or TRBV6-3 and TRBJ1-1; D gene unclear. The ends were cut back, 2 bases at V and 1 base at J, with 8 bases in the middle. Germline assignment: CDR1 MNHEY and CDR2 SVGEGT. There are 14 residues in the CDR3. The CDR3 region is CASSYEGSNTEAFF. CDR3 DNA sequence: TGTGCCAGCAGTTACGAGGGTTCGAACACTGAAGCTTTCTTT.

The J gene is TRBJ2-5, the V gene TRBV20-1; D might be TRBD2 (6 bases). The length of the CDR3 is 10 residues. Per the germline V gene, CDR1 is DFQATT and CDR2 is SNEGSKA (reference sequence). V lost 6 bases and J 4 bases, leaving 6 bases between the germline ends. The CDR3 here is CSAEGETQYF. CDR3 nucleotide sequence: TGCAGTGCGGAGGGAGAGACCCAGTACTTC.

The gene calls are TRBV5-1 and TRBJ1-6, with D uncertain. The CDR3 contains 13 residues. The germline gives CDR1 SGHRS, CDR2 YFSETQ. Trimming cost V 2 bases and J 7 bases, with 7 bases left between them. CDR3 sequence (DNA): TGCGCCAGCAGCTTTGAGGAAAATTCACCCCTCCACTTT. This gives the protein CASSFEENSPLHF.

V gene TRBV25-1 combines with J gene TRBJ2-7; 7 bases line up with TRBD2. Germline trimming cut 5 bases from V and 7 bases from J; bases unmatched to any gene: 11. This CDR3 spans 14 amino acids. Germline-derived CDR1 and CDR2 are MGHDK and SYGVNS. The DNA for the CDR3 is TGTGCCAGCAGTTACTGGGGAGGGTTGGGAGAGCAGTACTTC. This gives the protein CASSYWGGLGEQYF.

This chain connects TRBV6-5 to TRBJ1-1; the D gene is possibly TRBD1 (5 bases). The CDR3 is 13 amino acids. Germline CDR1 is MNHEY and CDR2 is SVGAGI. Between the trimmed V and J ends, which lost 6 bases and 1 base, there was a span of 9 bases. The DNA for the CDR3 is TGTGCCAGCAGGGAGACAGCGAACACTGAAGCTTTCTTT. Its translation is CASRETANTEAFF.

This chain links TRBV10-3 with TRBJ1-2; 8 bases are a match to TRBD1. The CDR3 length is 13 residues. The germline gives CDR1 ENHRY, CDR2 SYGVKD. V lost 0 bases to trimming and J lost 7 bases; unmatched junction nucleotides: 1. CDR3 DNA: TGTGCCATCAGTGAGTCACAGGGGGGTGGCTACACCTTC. Encoded protein: CAISESQGGGYTF.

The chain recombines TRBV5-1 with TRBJ1-1; 7 bases fit TRBD1. Trimming at V came to 0 bases and at J to 0 bases, leaving 2 bases not matched to a gene. Per the germline V gene, CDR1 is SGHRS and CDR2 is YFSETQ. The CDR3 loop spans 15 amino acids. The CDR3 nucleotides are TGCGCCAGCAGCTTGGCCGGACAGGTGAACACTGAAGCTTTCTTT. Protein product: CASSLAGQVNTEAFF. The whole variable domain, filled in from reference TRBV5-1 and TRBJ1-1, reads KAGVTQTPRYLIKTRGQQVTLSCSPISGHRSVSWYQQTPGQGLQFLFEYFSETQRNKGNFPGRFSGRQFSNSRSEMNVSTLELGDSALYLCASSLAGQVNTEAFFGQGTRLTVV.

The gene calls are TRBV5-6 and TRBJ2-1, with 9 positions matching TRBD1. The germline gives CDR1 SGHDT, CDR2 YYEEEE. The V and J ends lost 4 bases and 1 base, in that order; junction bases with no gene match: 6. The CDR3 sequence is 16 residues long. CDR3 residues: CASSADRGSSYNEQFF. CDR3 nucleotide sequence: TGTGCCAGCAGCGCAGACAGGGGGTCTTCCTACAATGAGCAGTTCTTC.

This clone was observed a few times. In DNA form, the CDR3 reads TGTGCCAGTAGTATCGGAGGACAGGGAGGTGGCTACACCTTC. Translating it yields CASSIGGQGGGYTF. This chain uses TRBV19 with TRBJ1-2; 8 bases fit TRBD1. The V gene's germline CDR1 is LNHDA and CDR2 SQIVND (reference sequence). This CDR3 region has 14 residues. V shed 3 bases and J 7 bases; nucleotides not matched to a gene: 7.

This chain links TRBV2 with TRBJ2-5; 10 nucleotides align to TRBD2. Germline V gene data show CDR1 as SNHLY and CDR2 as FYNNEI. There are 16 residues in the CDR3. With V trimmed by 6 bases and J by 3 bases, 10 bases remained unmatched. The CDR3 nucleotides are TGTGCCAGCAGCCGTTGGGGAGCGGGAGGGAAAGAGACCCAGTACTTC. Protein: CASSRWGAGGKETQYF.

The chain uses TRBV28 and TRBJ2-2; 7 positions agree with TRBD1. The V and J ends lost 9 bases and 5 bases, in that order; junction bases with no gene match: 9. The CDR3 length is 14 residues. Looked up from germline, CDR1 is MDHEN and CDR2 is SYDVKM. This CDR3 is CARTAGGWTGELFF. The CDR3 region has the DNA TGTGCCAGGACGGCAGGGGGTTGGACCGGGGAGCTGTTTTTT.

V gene TRBV7-3 combines with J gene TRBJ2-1; the match to TRBD2 covers 12 bases. V was clipped by 2 bases and J by 10 bases; unmatched bases: 6. The CDR3 sequence is 15 residues long. CDR1 is SGHTA and CDR2 is FQGTGA in the germline V gene. As DNA, the CDR3 is TGTGCCAGCAGCTTAGTGACTAGCGGGAGCCGGGAGCAGTTCTTC. It yields the protein CASSLVTSGSREQFF.

J is TRBJ1-1 and V is TRBV11-1; TRBD1 is a possible D gene (5 bases). CDR1 and CDR2 (germline): SGHAT, FQDESV (reference sequence). V was shortened by 2 bases and J by 4 bases, with 5 bases between the two germline ends. CDR3 length: 12 residues. The CDR3 loop reads CASSLRGTEAFF. The CDR3 DNA reads TGTGCCAGCAGCTTAAGGGGCACTGAAGCTTTCTTT. Variable domain in full (rest from reference TRBV11-1 and TRBJ1-1): EAEVAQSPRYKITEKSQAVAFWCDPISGHATLYWYRQILGQGPELLVQFQDESVVDDSQLPKDRFSAERLKGVDSTLKIQPAELGDSAMYLCASSLRGTEAFFGQGTRLTVV.

The chain uses TRBV15 and TRBJ1-3; D remains ambiguous. Germline-derived CDR1 and CDR2 are LNHNV and YYDKDF (reference sequence). The CDR3 covers 15 residues. Trimming stripped 5 bases from V and 0 bases from J, with 11 bases between. In nucleotides, the CDR3 is TGTGCCACCAGCCGAGGAAGCTCCTCTGGAAACACCATATATTTT. Translating gives CATSRGSSSGNTIYF.

A single count supports this clone. The chain combines TRBV19 with TRBJ1-5; no reliable D call. The CDR3 has 13 amino acids. Between the trimmed V and J ends, which lost 5 bases and 6 bases, there was a span of 11 bases. Per germline, CDR1 LNHDA and CDR2 SQIVND (reference sequence). The CDR3 DNA reads as TGTGCCAGTAGTCTACGGGAAGTTCAGCCCCAGCATTTT. Amino acid sequence: CASSLREVQPQHF.

In nucleotides, the CDR3 is TGTGCCAGCTCACCCGAGTCGACTAGTTTTTACGGGACCCAGTACTTC. Translating it yields CASSPESTSFYGTQYF. J is TRBJ2-5 and V is TRBV18; D perhaps matches TRBD2 (6 bases). Germline V gene data show CDR1 as KGHSH and CDR2 as LQKENI. Between the trimmed V and J ends, which lost 3 bases and 7 bases, there was a span of 21 bases. CDR3 length equals 16 residues.

V usage is TRBV19 and J usage is TRBJ2-3; 8 bases are a match to TRBD1. Trimming cost V 5 bases and J 4 bases; bases outside gene matches: 8. In germline, CDR1 is LNHDA, CDR2 SQIVND (reference sequence). This CDR3 spans 15 amino acids. The CDR3 DNA reads TGTGCCAGTAGTTCCCGGGACAGGCTCCCAGATACGCAGTATTTT. As protein: CASSSRDRLPDTQYF.

The chain's CDR3 is CASRRGGPDTQYF. For the CDR3, the DNA is TGTGCCAGCCGGCGGGGGGGCCCAGATACGCAGTATTTT. This sequence joins TRBV2 and TRBJ2-3; 9 bases map to TRBD2. V trimming: 8 bases; J trimming: 4 bases; junction bases outside the gene matches: 4. Germline CDR1 and CDR2: SNHLY and FYNNEI. This CDR3 region has 13 residues.

The genes are TRBV5-4 and TRBJ2-7, with D tentatively TRBD2 (6 bases). Trimming removed 4 bases at V and 0 bases at J, with 14 bases between. This CDR3 is built from 15 residues. Germline V gene lookup returns CDR1 SGHNT and CDR2 YYREEE (reference sequence). The CDR3 bases are TGTGCCAGCAGCCGCCGGGAGCGGACCTCCTACGAGCAGTACTTC. This encodes CASSRRERTSYEQYF.

This sequence joins TRBV18 and TRBJ1-3, with a possible D match to TRBD1 (5 bases). Trimming removed 1 base from V and 2 bases from J, with 6 bases in between. CDR1 and CDR2 from the germline V gene are KGHSH and LQKENI. This CDR3 has 14 amino acids. The CDR3 reads CASSPQTAGNTIYF. In DNA form, the CDR3 reads TGTGCCAGCTCACCACAGACAGCTGGAAACACCATATATTTT.

The rearrangement links TRBV5-1 to TRBJ2-5; 7 bases are shared with TRBD2. The CDR3 runs 15 residues. V shed 0 bases, J shed 5 bases, and the junction held 7 bases outside the gene matches. In germline, CDR1 is SGHRS, CDR2 YFSETQ. The CDR3 nucleotides read TGCGCCAGCAGCTTGGCCGGGGGGAGCGGGGAGACCCAGTACTTC. Its protein product is CASSLAGGSGETQYF.

V usage is TRBV2 and J usage is TRBJ1-5; 7 bases are a match to TRBD1. CDR3 size: 15 residues. Germline trimming cut 7 bases from V and 5 bases from J; bases unmatched to any gene: 11. The germline gives CDR1 SNHLY, CDR2 FYNNEI. Written as DNA, the CDR3 is TGTGCCAGCACTAACGGACAGGCGGAAGATCAGCCCCAGCATTTT. Its translation is CASTNGQAEDQPQHF. Based on the CDR3 plus reference TRBV2 and TRBJ1-5, the full variable domain is EPEVTQTPSHQVTQMGQEVILRCVPISNHLYFYWYRQILGQKVEFLVSFYNNEISEKSEIFDDQFSVERPDGSNFTLKIRSTKLEDSAMYFCASTNGQAEDQPQHFGDGTRLSIL.

The V gene is TRBV2, the J gene TRBJ2-7; 9 nucleotides agree with TRBD1. CDR1 and CDR2 from the germline V gene are SNHLY and FYNNEI. V lost 6 bases and J lost 1; bases outside the gene matches: 4. The CDR3 has 14 residues. The CDR3: CASRRQGGSYEQYF. CDR3 sequence (DNA): TGTGCCAGCAGAAGACAGGGGGGTTCCTACGAGCAGTACTTC.

The chain combines TRBV23-1 with TRBJ1-6, with 8 positions matching TRBD1. TRBV23-1 counts as an open reading frame of uncertain function. Losses at the gene ends were 2 bases for V and 14 bases for J; bases not matched to a gene: 20. This CDR3 region has 18 residues. The CDR3 spells CASSQRGGVSGGECALHF. As DNA, the CDR3 is TGCGCCAGCAGTCAACGAGGAGGGGTTTCAGGGGGCGAATGCGCCCTCCACTTT.

The chain employs TRBV6-5 and TRBJ2-1; 11 nucleotides line up with TRBD2. V gave up 6 bases and J gave up 6 bases; unmatched junction bases: 7. The CDR3 is made up of 15 amino acids. The germline V gene encodes CDR1 MNHEY and CDR2 SVGAGI. The CDR3 DNA reads as TGTGCCAGCAGCCCCTCCGGGACTAGCGGCAATGAGCAGTTCTTC. It translates to CASSPSGTSGNEQFF.